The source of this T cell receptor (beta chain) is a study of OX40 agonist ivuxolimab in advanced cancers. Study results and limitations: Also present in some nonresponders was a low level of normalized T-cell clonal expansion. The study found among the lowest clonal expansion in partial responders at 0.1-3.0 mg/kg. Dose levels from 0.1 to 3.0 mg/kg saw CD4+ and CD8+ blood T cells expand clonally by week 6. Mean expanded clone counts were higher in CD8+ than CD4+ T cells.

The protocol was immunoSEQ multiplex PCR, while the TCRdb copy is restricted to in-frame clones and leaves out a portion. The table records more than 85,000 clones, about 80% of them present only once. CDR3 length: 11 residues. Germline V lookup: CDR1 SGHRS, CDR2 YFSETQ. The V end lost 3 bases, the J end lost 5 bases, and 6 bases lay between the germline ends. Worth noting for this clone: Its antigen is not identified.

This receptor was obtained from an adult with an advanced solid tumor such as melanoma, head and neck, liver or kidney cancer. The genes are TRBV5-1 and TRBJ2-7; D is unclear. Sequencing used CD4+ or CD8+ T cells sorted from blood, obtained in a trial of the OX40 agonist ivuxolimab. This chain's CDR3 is CASSSHDEQYF. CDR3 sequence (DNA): TGCGCCAGCAGCTCTCATGACGAGCAGTACTTC.